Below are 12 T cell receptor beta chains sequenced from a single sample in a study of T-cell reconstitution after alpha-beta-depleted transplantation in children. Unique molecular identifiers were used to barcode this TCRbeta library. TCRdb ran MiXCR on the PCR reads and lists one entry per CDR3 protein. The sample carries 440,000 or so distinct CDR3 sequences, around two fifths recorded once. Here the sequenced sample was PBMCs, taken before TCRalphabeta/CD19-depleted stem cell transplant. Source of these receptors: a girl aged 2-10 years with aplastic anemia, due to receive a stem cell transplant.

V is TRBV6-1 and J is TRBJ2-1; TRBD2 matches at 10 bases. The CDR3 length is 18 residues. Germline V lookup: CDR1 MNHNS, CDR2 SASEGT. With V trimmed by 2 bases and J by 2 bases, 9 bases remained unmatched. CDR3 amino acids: CASSEWLAGVGAYNEQFF. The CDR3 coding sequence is TGTGCCAGCAGTGAATGGCTAGCGGGAGTGGGGGCCTACAATGAGCAGTTCTTC.

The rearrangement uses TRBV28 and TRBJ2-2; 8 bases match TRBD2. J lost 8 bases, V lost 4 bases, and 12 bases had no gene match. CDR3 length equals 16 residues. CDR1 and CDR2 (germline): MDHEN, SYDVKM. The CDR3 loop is CASSYPGRGGRGELFF. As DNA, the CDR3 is TGTGCCAGCAGTTACCCTGGACGGGGGGGCCGTGGGGAGCTGTTTTTT. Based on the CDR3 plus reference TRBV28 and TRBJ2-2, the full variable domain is DVKVTQSSRYLVKRTGEKVFLECVQDMDHENMFWYRQDPGLGLRLIYFSYDVKMKEKGDIPEGYSVSREKKERFSLILESASTNQTSMYLCASSYPGRGGRGELFFGEGSRLTVL.

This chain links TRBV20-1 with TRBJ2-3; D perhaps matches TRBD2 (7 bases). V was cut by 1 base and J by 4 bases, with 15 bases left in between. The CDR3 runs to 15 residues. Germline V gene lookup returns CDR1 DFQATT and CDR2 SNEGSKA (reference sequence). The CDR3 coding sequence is TGCAGTGCTAGAGTCAGTGGGGGGGCCCCAGATACGCAGTATTTT. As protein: CSARVSGGAPDTQYF.

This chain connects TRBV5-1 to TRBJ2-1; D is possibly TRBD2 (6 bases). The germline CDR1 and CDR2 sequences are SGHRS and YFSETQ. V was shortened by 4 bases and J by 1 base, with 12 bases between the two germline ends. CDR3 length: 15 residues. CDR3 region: CASSPAGGSYNEQFF. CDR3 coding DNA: TGCGCCAGCAGCCCCGCCGGGGGATCCTACAATGAGCAGTTCTTC.

The CDR3 DNA reads as TGCAGTGCTAGACCTCCGGTGGGGGAAAAACTGTTTTTT. Amino acid sequence: CSARPPVGEKLFF. V is TRBV20-1 and J is TRBJ1-4; no reliable D call. The ends were cut back, 2 bases at V and 8 bases at J, with 12 bases in the middle. Germline V lookup: CDR1 DFQATT, CDR2 SNEGSKA (reference sequence). This CDR3 spans 13 amino acids.

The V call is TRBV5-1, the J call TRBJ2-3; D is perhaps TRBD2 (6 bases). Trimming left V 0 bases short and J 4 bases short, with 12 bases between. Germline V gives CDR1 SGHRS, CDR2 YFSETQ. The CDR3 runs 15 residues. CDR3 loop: CASSLVDGGADTQYF. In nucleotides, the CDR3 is TGCGCCAGCAGCTTGGTGGACGGGGGAGCAGATACGCAGTATTTT.

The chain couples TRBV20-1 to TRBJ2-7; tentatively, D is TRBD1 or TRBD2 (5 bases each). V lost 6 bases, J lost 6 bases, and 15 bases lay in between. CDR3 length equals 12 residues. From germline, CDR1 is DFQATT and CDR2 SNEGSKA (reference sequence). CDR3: CSAPPTGTEQYF. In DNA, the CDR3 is TGCAGTGCCCCCCCCACGGGGACCGAGCAGTACTTC.

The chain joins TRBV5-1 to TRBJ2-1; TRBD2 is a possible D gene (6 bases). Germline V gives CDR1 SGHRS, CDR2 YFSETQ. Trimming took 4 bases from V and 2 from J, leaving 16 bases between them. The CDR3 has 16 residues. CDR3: CASSAKTSEAYNEQFF. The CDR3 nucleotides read TGCGCCAGCAGCGCCAAGACTAGTGAAGCCTACAATGAGCAGTTCTTC.

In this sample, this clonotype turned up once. The CDR3 here is CASSPFGGLYTGELFF. CDR3 bases: TGTGCCAGCAGTCCTTTCGGCGGCCTTTACACCGGGGAGCTGTTTTTT. This chain links TRBV6-1 with TRBJ2-2, with D unclear. This CDR3 comprises 16 residues. Germline V lookup: CDR1 MNHNS, CDR2 SASEGT. V was shortened by 5 bases and J by 3 bases, with 16 bases between the two germline ends.

The DNA of the CDR3 is TGTGCCAGCAGCGAGACCGGGACCCCTCTACACATTCAGTACTTC. Translating it yields CASSETGTPLHIQYF. The chain joins TRBV28 to TRBJ2-4; D is tentatively TRBD1 or TRBD2 (5 bases each). Trimming cost V 6 bases and J 8 bases, with 20 bases left between them. Germline CDR1 reads MDHEN; CDR2 reads SYDVKM. CDR3 length equals 15 residues.

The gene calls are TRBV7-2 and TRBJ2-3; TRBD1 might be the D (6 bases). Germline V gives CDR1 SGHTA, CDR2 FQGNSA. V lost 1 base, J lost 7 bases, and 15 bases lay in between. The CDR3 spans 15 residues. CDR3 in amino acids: CASSLDPGQQNTQYF. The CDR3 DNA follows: TGTGCCAGCAGCTTAGACCCCGGACAGCAAAATACGCAGTATTTT.

This CDR3 reads CASSLRKADTQYF. Written as DNA, the CDR3 is TGTGCCAGCAGCTTAAGGAAGGCAGATACGCAGTATTTT. The gene calls are TRBV13 and TRBJ2-3; D unclear. CDR1 is PRHDT and CDR2 is FYEKMQ in the germline V gene (reference sequence). V dropped 2 bases and J dropped 4 bases, with 7 bases sitting between them. There are 13 residues in the CDR3.